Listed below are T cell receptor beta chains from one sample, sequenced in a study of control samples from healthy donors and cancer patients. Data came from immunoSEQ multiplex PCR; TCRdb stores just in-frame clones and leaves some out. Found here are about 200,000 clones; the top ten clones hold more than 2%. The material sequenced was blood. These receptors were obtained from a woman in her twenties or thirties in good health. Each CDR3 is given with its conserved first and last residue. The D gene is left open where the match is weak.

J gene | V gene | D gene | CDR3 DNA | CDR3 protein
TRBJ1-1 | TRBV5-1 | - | TGCGCCAGCAGCCGGACGGACAGTTTGAACACTGAAGCTTTCTTT | CASSRTDSLNTEAFF
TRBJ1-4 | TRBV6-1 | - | TGTGCCAGCAGTGAAGGACAGGAGATTGAAAAACTGTTTTTT | CASSEGQEIEKLFF
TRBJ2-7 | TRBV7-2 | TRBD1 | TGTGCCAGCAGCTTAGTGTCGGACAGGGCCTACGAGCAGTACTTC | CASSLVSDRAYEQYF
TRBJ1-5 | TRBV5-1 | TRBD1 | TGCGCCAGCAGCTCCCTCCGGGACAGCGATAGCAATCAGCCCCAGCATTTT | CASSSLRDSDSNQPQHF
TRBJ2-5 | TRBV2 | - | TGTGCCAGCAGTGAATTTGCGGTTGAAGAGACCCAGTACTTC | CASSEFAVEETQYF
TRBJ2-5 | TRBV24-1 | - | TGTGCCACCAGGCTTCCGGCGGGCCAAGAGACCCAGTACTTC | CATRLPAGQETQYF
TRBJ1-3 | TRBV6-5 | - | TGTGCCACAACGGGAGCCGTCCCTGGAAACACCATATATTTT | CATTGAVPGNTIYF
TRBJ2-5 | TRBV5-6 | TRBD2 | TGTGCCAGCAGCTTACGGGGGGGCAGAGGGCAAGAGACCCAGTACTTC | CASSLRGGRGQETQYF
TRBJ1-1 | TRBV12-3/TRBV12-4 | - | TGTGCCAGCAGCACAGGGAAAAGCACTGAAGCTTTCTTT | CASSTGKSTEAFF
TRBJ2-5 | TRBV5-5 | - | TGTGCCAGCAGCTCTCTTCAGGGTCCAGAGACCCAGTACTTC | CASSSLQGPETQYF
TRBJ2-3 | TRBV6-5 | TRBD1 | TGTGCCAGCAGTCTGACAGGGGGTCGGACAGATACGCAGTATTTT | CASSLTGGRTDTQYF
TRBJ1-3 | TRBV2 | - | TGTGCCAGCAGTGAAGACCGGGGGCGAAACACCATATATTTT | CASSEDRGRNTIYF
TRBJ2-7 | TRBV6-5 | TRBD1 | TGTGCCAGCAGTTTAGGACAGGGTGGCTACGAGCAGTACTTC | CASSLGQGGYEQYF
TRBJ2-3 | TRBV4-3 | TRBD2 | TGCGCCAGCAGCCACCTAGCGGGGGGATCTAGCACAGATACGCAGTATTTT | CASSHLAGGSSTDTQYF
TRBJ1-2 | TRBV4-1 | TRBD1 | TGCGCCAGCAGCCCAACACCGGGACAGGGCCCCTATGGCTACACCTTC | CASSPTPGQGPYGYTF
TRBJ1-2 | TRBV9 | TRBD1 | TGTGCCAGCAGCGTAGCCTACCCGGGACAGGGGCAATATGGCTACACCTTC | CASSVAYPGQGQYGYTF
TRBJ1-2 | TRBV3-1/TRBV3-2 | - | TGTGCCAGCAGCCAAGAGGGACGGTATGGCTACACCTTC | CASSQEGRYGYTF
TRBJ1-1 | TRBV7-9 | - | TGTGCCAGCAGCTTAGTTCCGGGGGGAGCTGCTGAAGCTTTCTTT | CASSLVPGGAAEAFF
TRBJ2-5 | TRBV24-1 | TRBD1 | TGTGCCACCAACGAGGGGGCGAGGGAGACCCAGTACTTC | CATNEGARETQYF
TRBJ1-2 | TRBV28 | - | TGTGAGGTCGTAAATGGCTACACCTTC | CEVVNGYTF
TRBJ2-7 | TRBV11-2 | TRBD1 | TGTGCCAGCAGCCCGGGTAGACAGGGCTCCTACGAGCAGTACTTC | CASSPGRQGSYEQYF
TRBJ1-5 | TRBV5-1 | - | TGCGCCAGCAGCTTGGTCCCTCCTGCCCGGGGGGCCCATCAGCCCCAGCATTTT | CASSLVPPARGAHQPQHF
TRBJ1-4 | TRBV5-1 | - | TGCGCCAGCAGCTTGGTAGGGGGAGGTGTACTGTTTTTT | CASSLVGGGVLFF
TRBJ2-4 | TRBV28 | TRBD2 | TGTGCCAGCAGCCGCGACGGGGGGGGCCTAAGCCGAAACATTCAGTACTTC | CASSRDGGGLSRNIQYF
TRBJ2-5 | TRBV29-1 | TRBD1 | TGCAGCGTTGACCGACAGGGTGATTGGGAGACCCAGTACTTC | CSVDRQGDWETQYF
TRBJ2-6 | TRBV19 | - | TGTGCCAGTAGTATAGCCGCCGGCGGGGCCAACGTCCTGACTTTC | CASSIAAGGANVLTF
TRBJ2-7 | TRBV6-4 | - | TGTGCCAGCAGTGACTCGACATTCGAGCAGTACTTC | CASSDSTFEQYF
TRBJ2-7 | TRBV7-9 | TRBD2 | TGTGCCAGCAGCCAAGCCACCGGGACTAGCGGCTCCTACGAGCAGTACTTC | CASSQATGTSGSYEQYF
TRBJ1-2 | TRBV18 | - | TGTGCCAGCTCACCAAGGATTGCTAACTATGGCTACACCTTC | CASSPRIANYGYTF
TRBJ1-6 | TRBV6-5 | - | TGTGCCAGCACCGTGACGACCCTTTATAATTCACCCCTCCACTTT | CASTVTTLYNSPLHF
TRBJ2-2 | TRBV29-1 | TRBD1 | TGCAGCGTTGGCCTTTGGACAGGGACTTCTTCCGGGGAGCTGTTTTTT | CSVGLWTGTSSGELFF
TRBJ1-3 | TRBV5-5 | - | TGTGCCAGCAGCTTTTTACTGGGTGGAAACACCATATATTTT | CASSFLLGGNTIYF
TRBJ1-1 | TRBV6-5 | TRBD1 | TGTGCCACTACAATTCTGGGACAGGTGAACACTGAAGCTTTCTTT | CATTILGQVNTEAFF
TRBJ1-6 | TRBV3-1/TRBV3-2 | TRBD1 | TGTGCCAGCAGCCAGGGACAGGGATCCACTTCACCCCTCCACTTT | CASSQGQGSTSPLHF
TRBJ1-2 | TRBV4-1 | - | TGCGCCAGCAGCCAAGAACCGGGGTTTAACTATGGCTACACCTTC | CASSQEPGFNYGYTF
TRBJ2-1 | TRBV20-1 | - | TGCAGTGCTAGTGGCGTAGTCGGGGCTTCATACAATGAGCAGTTCTTC | CSASGVVGASYNEQFF
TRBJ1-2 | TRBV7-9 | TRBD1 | TGTGCCAGCGATCTAGGACAGGTCTGGCGTGGCTACACCTTC | CASDLGQVWRGYTF
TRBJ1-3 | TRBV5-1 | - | TGCGCCAGCAGCTTGGCCTCAGGGGCGCTCTACTCTGGAAACACCATATATTTT | CASSLASGALYSGNTIYF
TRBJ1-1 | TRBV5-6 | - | TGTGCCAGCAGCTTGGCAGGGCTGATGAACACTGAAGCTTTCTTT | CASSLAGLMNTEAFF
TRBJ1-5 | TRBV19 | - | TGTGCCAGTAGGAAATCATCTTATCAGCCCCAGCATTTT | CASRKSSYQPQHF
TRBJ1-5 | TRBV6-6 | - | TGTGCCAGCAGTTACTCGAGAGTGTATAGCAATCAGCCCCAGCATTTT | CASSYSRVYSNQPQHF
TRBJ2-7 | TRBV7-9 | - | TGTGCCAGCAGCTCCGGGACATCAGGCGAGCAGTACTTC | CASSSGTSGEQYF
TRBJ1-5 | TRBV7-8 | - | TGTGCCAGCAGCTCAGACCTGGCAGGGATTAATCAGCCCCAGCATTTT | CASSSDLAGINQPQHF
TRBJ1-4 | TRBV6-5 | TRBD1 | TGTGCCAGCCGCAGTAAGGGACAGATAATGAAAAAACTGTTTTTT | CASRSKGQIMKKLFF
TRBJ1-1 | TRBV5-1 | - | TGCGCCAGCAGCTTGAACACTGAAGCTTTCTTT | CASSLNTEAFF